The 28 T cell receptor beta chains below come from one sample, sequenced in a study of a mutant IDH1 vaccine in newly diagnosed glioma. Regarding time point: week 23, last vaccination. Vaccine doses each comprised 300 ug of mutant IDH1 20-mer peptide, with topical imiquimod. The assay was immunoSEQ multiplex PCR, and TCRdb's table has in-frame clones only and misses some. The table shows about 77,000 clones, with approximately 85% occurring only once. These receptors lack a known antigen. The sequencing here drew on PBMCs, taken from a glioma patient whose treatment included an IDH1 peptide vaccine. These receptors were taken from a woman aged 50 to 60 with glioma.

This rearrangement joins TRBV27 to TRBJ2-7, with 8 bases that match TRBD1. J gave up 4 bases and V 8 bases, and 10 bases lay outside the gene matches. CDR1 MNHEY and CDR2 SMNVEV come from the germline V gene (reference sequence). The CDR3 sequence is 14 residues long. CDR3 residues: CASASQGASYEQYF. The DNA for the CDR3 is TGTGCCAGCGCCTCGCAGGGGGCAAGTTACGAGCAGTACTTC.

Remarks on this clone: One junction end disagrees with the germline gene, perhaps due to a read error. The identical CDR3 is also encoded by other nucleotide sequences in the sample. V and J are TRBV6-5 and TRBJ1-5, with 10 bases that match TRBD1. The CDR3 runs 14 residues. Germline V lookup: CDR1 MNHEY, CDR2 SVGAGI. CDR3 protein: CASSSTGGNQPQHF. The DNA of the CDR3 is TGTGCCAGCAGCTCGACAGGGGGCAATCAACCCCAGCATTTT.

The CDR3: CASSESTRPYNEQFF. CDR3 DNA sequence: TGCGCCAGCAGTGAGTCTACGCGGCCCTACAATGAGCAGTTCTTC. The rearrangement joins TRBV10-2 to TRBJ2-1; D gene unclear. Per germline, CDR1 WSHSY and CDR2 SAAADI. With 0 bases removed from V and 2 bases from J, the gap between germline ends came to 8 bases. This CDR3 contains 15 residues.

The genes are TRBV27 and TRBJ2-5, with 11 bases lining up with TRBD2. Germline loops: CDR1 MNHEY, CDR2 SMNVEV (reference sequence). This CDR3 comprises 15 residues. V dropped 4 bases and J dropped 5; count of bases not matched to a gene: 6. This CDR3 is CASSSSGRTWETQYF. In DNA, the CDR3 is TGTGCCAGCAGTTCTAGCGGGAGGACCTGGGAGACCCAGTACTTC.

The chain combines TRBV29-1 with TRBJ2-5; 9 nucleotides line up with TRBD1. The CDR3 covers 13 residues. With 4 bases clipped from V and 4 bases from J, the junction kept 4 bases outside the gene matches. Germline V CDR1 and CDR2: SQVTM, ANQGSEA. CDR3 sequence (DNA): TGCAGCGTTGGCGACAGGGGGGGAGAGACCCAGTACTTC. It is translated as CSVGDRGGETQYF.

The rearrangement links TRBV28 to TRBJ1-4; D is possibly TRBD1 (6 bases). V was trimmed by 6 bases and J by 11 bases, leaving 13 bases between them. Germline assignment: CDR1 MDHEN and CDR2 SYDVKM. This CDR3 comprises 12 residues. The CDR3 DNA follows: TGTGCCAGCAGGGCCGGGACACGCAAACTGTTTTTT. Protein: CASRAGTRKLFF.

This chain connects TRBV4-2 to TRBJ2-7; tentatively, D is TRBD2 (5 bases). CDR3 length: 15 amino acids. The V gene's germline CDR1 is LGHNA and CDR2 YNFKEQ. Trimming pared 0 bases from V and 8 bases from J, leaving 17 bases between. The CDR3 reads CASSQDPLLVHKQYF. The DNA for the CDR3 is TGTGCCAGCAGCCAAGACCCCCTACTAGTCCACAAGCAGTACTTC.

This chain joins TRBV7-9 and TRBJ2-7; 8 bases fit TRBD1. The CDR3 runs 14 residues. Germline assignment: CDR1 SEHNR and CDR2 FQNEAQ (reference sequence). The junction had 6 bases not matched to a gene; V was cut back by 5 bases and J by 3 bases. The CDR3 DNA follows: TGTGCCAGCAGCCTGGGACAGGAGGACTACGAGCAGTACTTC. It is translated as CASSLGQEDYEQYF.

V and J are TRBV7-3 and TRBJ2-7, with D possibly matching TRBD2 (6 bases). The CDR3 loop spans 14 amino acids. Between the trimmed V and J ends, which lost 5 bases and 3 bases, there was a span of 14 bases. Per the germline V gene, CDR1 is SGHTA and CDR2 is FQGTGA. CDR3 amino acids: CASSPRDGNYEQYF. CDR3 sequence (DNA): TGTGCCAGCAGCCCGCGGGACGGAAACTACGAGCAGTACTTC. Drawing the rest from reference TRBV7-3 and TRBJ2-7, the complete variable domain is GAGVSQTPSNKVTEKGKYVELRCDPISGHTALYWYRQSLGQGPEFLIYFQGTGAADDSGLPNDRFFAVRPEGSVSTLKIQRTERGDSAVYLCASSPRDGNYEQYFGPGTRLTVT.

The rearrangement links TRBV11-2 to TRBJ2-7; a possible D gene is TRBD2 (6 bases). CDR1 and CDR2 from the germline V gene are SGHAT and FQNNGV. This CDR3 comprises 15 residues. V was trimmed by 2 bases and J by 2 bases, leaving 13 bases between them. The DNA of the CDR3 is TGTGCCAGCAGCTTACGCTCGGGAGTAGCCTACGAGCAGTACTTC. It yields the protein CASSLRSGVAYEQYF.

The chain links TRBV21-1 to TRBJ2-5. TRBV21-1 counts as a pseudogene. The CDR3 totals 11 residues. For the CDR3, the DNA is TGTGCATCCAACTGGGAAGAGACCCAGTACTTC. The encoded protein is CASNWEETQYF.

This rearrangement joins TRBV28 to TRBJ1-3; D gene unclear. In germline, CDR1 is MDHEN, CDR2 SYDVKM. This CDR3 contains 14 residues. V dropped 5 bases and J dropped 0 bases, with 8 bases sitting between them. The CDR3 here is CASSQVSSGNTIYF. The DNA of the CDR3 is TGTGCCAGCAGTCAGGTCAGCTCTGGAAACACCATATATTTT.

The rearrangement links TRBV7-2 to TRBJ2-1; 9 nucleotides line up with TRBD2. V lost 4 bases to trimming and J lost 1 base; unmatched junction nucleotides: 5. The CDR3 is 16 residues long. Germline assignment: CDR1 SGHTA and CDR2 FQGNSA. In nucleotides, the CDR3 is TGTGCCAGCAGCTCGGGACTAGCAGCTTCCTACAATGAGCAGTTCTTC. It encodes CASSSGLAASYNEQFF.

This clone was seen a single time. The chain has TRBV28 and TRBJ2-7, with D perhaps being TRBD1 or TRBD2 (5 bases each). Germline CDR1 is MDHEN and CDR2 is SYDVKM. Trimming stripped 6 bases from V and 3 bases from J, with 18 bases between. There are 15 residues in the CDR3. CDR3 in amino acids: CASSRIGDLVYEQYF. The CDR3 DNA sequence: TGTGCCAGCAGCCGGATAGGGGACCTCGTCTACGAGCAGTACTTC.

V usage is TRBV7-9 and J usage is TRBJ2-1; TRBD1 aligns across 8 bases. Germline V gives CDR1 SEHNR, CDR2 FQNEAQ (reference sequence). The trim removed 6 bases at V and 4 bases at J, leaving 5 bases unmatched. This CDR3 contains 14 residues. The CDR3 DNA reads TGTGCCAGCAGACCGGGGACAGGATACAATGAGCAGTTCTTC. It specifies CASRPGTGYNEQFF.

The chain uses TRBV25-1 and TRBJ2-5, with 11 bases that match TRBD1. CDR3 length: 14 amino acids. CDR1 is MGHDK and CDR2 is SYGVNS in the germline V gene. The V and J ends lost 8 bases and 4 bases, in that order; junction bases with no gene match: 6. The CDR3 sequence is CASDGQGAGETQYF. The CDR3 bases are TGTGCCAGCGACGGACAGGGGGCGGGAGAGACCCAGTACTTC. The variable domain in full, completed from reference TRBV25-1 and TRBJ2-5, reads EADIYQTPRYLVIGTGKKITLECSQTMGHDKMYWYQQDPGMELHLIHYSYGVNSTEKGDLSSESTVSRIRTEHFPLTLESARPSHTSQYLCASDGQGAGETQYFGPGTRLLVL.

The chain joins TRBV7-6 to TRBJ2-3, with D unresolved. Trimming removed 1 base at V and 6 bases at J, with 17 bases between. Germline V gene data show CDR1 as SGHVS and CDR2 as FNYEAQ. The CDR3 length is 16 residues. The CDR3 region is CASSLGSEALQDTQYF. The CDR3 DNA reads TGTGCCAGCAGCTTAGGCTCGGAAGCGCTACAGGATACGCAGTATTTT. The entire variable domain, with the rest obtained from reference TRBV7-6 and TRBJ2-3, is as follows: GAGVSQSPRYKVTKRGQDVALRCDPISGHVSLYWYRQALGQGPEFLTYFNYEAQQDKSGLPNDRFSAERPEGSISTLTIQRTEQRDSAMYRCASSLGSEALQDTQYFGPGTRLTVL.

The chain employs TRBV12-5 and TRBJ2-5; 10 bases are shared with TRBD1. The germline gives CDR1 LGHNT, CDR2 FRNRAP. This CDR3 comprises 14 residues. Trimming took 5 bases from V and 4 from J; bases not matched to a gene: 4. The CDR3 loop reads CASGPGTGVETQYF. CDR3 nucleotide sequence: TGTGCTAGTGGTCCCGGGACAGGGGTAGAGACCCAGTACTTC.

In the case of this clone: The identical CDR3 is also encoded by other nucleotide sequences in the sample. The DNA for the CDR3 is TGTGCCAGCTCACCACTAGCGGGAGTTGCAGATACGCAGTATTTT. The encoded protein is CASSPLAGVADTQYF. The chain couples TRBV18 to TRBJ2-3; 9 bases match TRBD2. Trimming cost V 1 base and J 4 bases; bases outside gene matches: 3. Germline V gives CDR1 KGHSH, CDR2 LQKENI. This CDR3 contains 15 residues.

As for this clone: An end of the junction differs from the germline gene, which may be a read error. The V call is TRBV5-4, the J call TRBJ1-6; 9 nucleotides agree with TRBD1. The CDR3 contains 12 residues. From germline, CDR1 is SGHNT and CDR2 YYREEE (reference sequence). This CDR3 is CASNLDRGPLHF. In DNA form, the CDR3 reads TGTGCCAGCAACTTGGACAGGGGCCCCCTCCACTTT. The full variable domain, rest sourced from reference TRBV5-4 and TRBJ1-6, is ETGVTQSPTHLIKTRGQQVTLRCSSQSGHNTVSWYQQALGQGPQFIFQYYREEENGRGNFPPRFSGLQFPNYSSELNVNALELDDSALYLCASNLDRGPLHFGNGTRLTVT.

The chain employs TRBV28 and TRBJ1-4; 7 positions agree with TRBD1. With 5 bases clipped from V and 8 bases from J, the junction kept 8 bases outside the gene matches. Germline values: CDR1 MDHEN, CDR2 SYDVKM. The CDR3 totals 14 residues. The CDR3 spells CASSEGGRGEKLFF. In DNA, the CDR3 is TGTGCCAGCAGTGAAGGGGGCCGGGGGGAAAAACTGTTTTTT.

V gene TRBV6-5 combines with J gene TRBJ2-7; 10 bases map to TRBD1. Germline V lookup: CDR1 MNHEY, CDR2 SVGAGI. The J segment lost 3 bases and the V segment lost 7 bases, leaving 6 bases of the junction unmatched. There are 14 residues in the CDR3. Here the CDR3 reads CASTWGQGNYEQYF. The CDR3 coding sequence is TGTGCCAGCACCTGGGGACAGGGGAACTACGAGCAGTACTTC.

This clone has only a few counts. The rearrangement links TRBV23-1 to TRBJ2-7; 10 nucleotides align to TRBD2. TRBV23-1 falls under the ORF class, with uncertain function. The length of the CDR3 is 17 residues. V was clipped by 6 bases and J by 3 bases; unmatched bases: 14. This chain's CDR3 is CASRRKIPAGGRYEQYF. The CDR3 DNA sequence: TGCGCCAGCAGACGCAAAATTCCAGCGGGAGGGCGCTACGAGCAGTACTTC.

The chain uses TRBV7-8 and TRBJ1-5; D unclear. Trimming removed 5 bases from V and 5 bases from J, with 10 bases in between. This CDR3 comprises 13 residues. From germline, CDR1 is SGHVS and CDR2 FQNEAQ. The CDR3, as DNA: TGTGCCAGCAGCGCAAGACCCCATCAGCCCCAGCATTTT. Translating gives CASSARPHQPQHF.

The J gene is TRBJ1-5, the V gene TRBV28; TRBD1 matches at 7 bases. Germline CDR1 is MDHEN and CDR2 is SYDVKM. V trimming: 0 bases; J trimming: 1 base; junction bases outside the gene matches: 3. CDR3 size: 16 residues. CDR3 DNA: TGTGCCAGCAGTTTATGGAGGGGGCAAAGCAATCAGCCCCAGCATTTT. Translation: CASSLWRGQSNQPQHF.

Remarks on this clone: Other DNA sequences within the sample encode an identical CDR3. The rearrangement links TRBV5-1 to TRBJ2-1, with 8 bases identical to TRBD2. This CDR3 is built from 15 residues. V dropped 2 bases and J dropped 3; count of bases not matched to a gene: 4. Germline V gene data show CDR1 as SGHRS and CDR2 as YFSETQ. The CDR3 region has the DNA TGCGCCAGCAGCTTAGCACTAGCGGACTACAATGAGCAGTTCTTC. Translating it yields CASSLALADYNEQFF.

V gene TRBV6-5 combines with J gene TRBJ2-7, with 7 bases fitting TRBD2. Unmatched junction bases numbered 12, after V lost 8 bases and J lost 2 bases. CDR3 size: 15 residues. Germline loops: CDR1 MNHEY, CDR2 SVGAGI. CDR3: CASWNEREPPYEQYF. CDR3 coding DNA: TGTGCCAGCTGGAACGAGCGGGAACCCCCCTACGAGCAGTACTTC.

In this sample, this clone turned up once. For the CDR3, the DNA is TGTGCCAGCAGCCGGGTACCGACTGAAGCTTTCTTT. It translates to CASSRVPTEAFF. The rearrangement joins TRBV5-6 to TRBJ1-1; D uncertain. Deletions cut 4 bases from V and 5 bases from J, with 9 bases between. The CDR3 has 12 residues. CDR1 is SGHDT, CDR2 YYEEEE, per germline.